The following is a T cell receptor beta chain sequence with its context. Germline assignment: CDR1 SGHVS and CDR2 FNYEAQ. CDR3 length: 16 residues. The V and J ends lost 2 bases and 4 bases, in that order; junction bases with no gene match: 7. This specimen belongs to a study of identical twins. TCRdb independently ran MiXCR on the 5' RACE reads; one entry per CDR3 protein. This table has roughly 490,000 distinct CDR3 sequences, approximately 15% appearing once. This sample also appeared in a second study, on yellow fever vaccine responses in identical twins.

The V call is TRBV7-6, the J call TRBJ2-1; TRBD1 matches at 8 bases. What was sequenced was CD4+ T cells sorted from blood. This TCR was sampled from a woman aged 18-30 years in good health. The CDR3 DNA sequence: TGTGCCAGCAGCTTACAGGGGGCACGTCCTTACAATGAGCAGTTCTTC. Residues: CASSLQGARPYNEQFF.